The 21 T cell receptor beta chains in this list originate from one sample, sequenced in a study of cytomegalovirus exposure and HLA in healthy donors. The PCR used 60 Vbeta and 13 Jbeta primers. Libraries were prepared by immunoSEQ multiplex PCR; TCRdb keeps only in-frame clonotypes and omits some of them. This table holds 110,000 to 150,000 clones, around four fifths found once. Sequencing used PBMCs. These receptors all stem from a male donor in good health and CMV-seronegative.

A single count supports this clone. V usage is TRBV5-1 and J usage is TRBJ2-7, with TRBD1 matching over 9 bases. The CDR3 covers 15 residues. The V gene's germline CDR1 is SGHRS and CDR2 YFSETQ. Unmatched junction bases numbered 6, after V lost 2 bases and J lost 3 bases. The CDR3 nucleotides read TGCGCCAGCAGCTTACACGGGACAGGGCGCTACGAGCAGTACTTC. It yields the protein CASSLHGTGRYEQYF.

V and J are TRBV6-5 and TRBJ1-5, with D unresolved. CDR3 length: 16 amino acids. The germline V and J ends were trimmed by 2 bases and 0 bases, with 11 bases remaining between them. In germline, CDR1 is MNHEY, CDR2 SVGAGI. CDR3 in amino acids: CASSYPSGGSNQPQHF. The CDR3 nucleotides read TGTGCCAGCAGTTACCCCTCCGGCGGTAGCAATCAGCCCCAGCATTTT.

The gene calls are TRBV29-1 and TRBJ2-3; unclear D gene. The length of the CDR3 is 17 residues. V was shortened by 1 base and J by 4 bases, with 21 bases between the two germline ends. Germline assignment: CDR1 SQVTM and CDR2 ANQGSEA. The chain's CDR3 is CSVEGGSPPLFPDTQYF. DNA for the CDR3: TGCAGCGTTGAAGGCGGCTCTCCCCCGCTTTTTCCAGATACGCAGTATTTT.

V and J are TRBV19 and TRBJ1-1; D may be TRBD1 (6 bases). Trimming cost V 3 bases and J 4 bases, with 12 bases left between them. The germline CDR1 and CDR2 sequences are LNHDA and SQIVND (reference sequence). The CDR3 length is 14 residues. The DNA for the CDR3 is TGTGCCAGTAGTATGTCAGGGGTCGTCACTGAAGCTTTCTTT. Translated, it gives CASSMSGVVTEAFF.

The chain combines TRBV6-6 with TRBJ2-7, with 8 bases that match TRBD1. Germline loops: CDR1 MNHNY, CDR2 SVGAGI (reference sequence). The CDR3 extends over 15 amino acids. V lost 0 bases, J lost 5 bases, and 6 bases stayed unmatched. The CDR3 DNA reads TGTGCCAGCAGTTACTCTCCAGGGGGCGTCGACGAGCAGTACTTC. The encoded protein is CASSYSPGGVDEQYF.

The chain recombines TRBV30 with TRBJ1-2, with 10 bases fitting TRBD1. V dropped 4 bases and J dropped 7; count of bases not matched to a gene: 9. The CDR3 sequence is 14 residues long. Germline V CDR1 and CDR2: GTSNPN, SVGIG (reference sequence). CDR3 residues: CAWTRQGAQGGYTF. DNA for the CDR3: TGTGCCTGGACCCGACAGGGGGCGCAGGGTGGCTACACCTTC.

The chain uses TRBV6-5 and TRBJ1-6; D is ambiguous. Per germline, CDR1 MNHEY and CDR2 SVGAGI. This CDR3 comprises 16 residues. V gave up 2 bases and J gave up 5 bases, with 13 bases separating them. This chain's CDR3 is CASSYNGGVDNSPLHF. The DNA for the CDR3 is TGTGCCAGCAGTTACAATGGCGGGGTAGATAATTCACCCCTCCACTTT.

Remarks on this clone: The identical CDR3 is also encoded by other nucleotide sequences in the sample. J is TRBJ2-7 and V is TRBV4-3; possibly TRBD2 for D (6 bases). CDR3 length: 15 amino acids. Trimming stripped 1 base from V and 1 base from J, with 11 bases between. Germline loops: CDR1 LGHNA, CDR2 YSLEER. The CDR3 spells CASSQGLAGSYEQYF. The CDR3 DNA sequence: TGCGCCAGCAGCCAAGGATTGGCGGGGTCCTACGAGCAGTACTTC.

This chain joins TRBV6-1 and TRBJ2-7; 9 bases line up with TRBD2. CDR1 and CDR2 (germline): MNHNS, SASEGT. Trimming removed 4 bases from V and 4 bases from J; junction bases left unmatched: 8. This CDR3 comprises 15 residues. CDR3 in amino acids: CASSGRVAGVYEQYF. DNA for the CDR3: TGTGCCAGCAGTGGGCGGGTAGCGGGGGTTTACGAGCAGTACTTC.

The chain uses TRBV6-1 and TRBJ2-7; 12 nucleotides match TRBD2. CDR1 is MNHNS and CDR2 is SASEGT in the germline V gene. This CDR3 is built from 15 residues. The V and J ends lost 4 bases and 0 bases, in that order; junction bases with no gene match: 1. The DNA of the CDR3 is TGTGCCAGCAGTGGGGGACTAGCGGGCTCCTACGAGCAGTACTTC. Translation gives CASSGGLAGSYEQYF.

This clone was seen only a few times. The CDR3 reads CASSVGAGAPLHF. In nucleotides, the CDR3 is TGTGCCAGCAGCGTAGGGGCAGGCGCACCCCTCCACTTT. The rearrangement joins TRBV9 to TRBJ1-6, with D unclear. The V and J ends lost 0 bases and 11 bases respectively, with 9 bases between them. This CDR3 has 13 amino acids. Germline V gene sequence: CDR1 SGDLS, CDR2 YYNGEE. Combining the CDR3 with reference TRBV9 and TRBJ1-6 gives the whole variable domain DSGVTQTPKHLITATGQRVTLRCSPRSGDLSVYWYQQSLDQGLQFLIQYYNGEERAKGNILERFSAQQFPDLHSELNLSSLELGDSALYFCASSVGAGAPLHFGNGTRLTVT.

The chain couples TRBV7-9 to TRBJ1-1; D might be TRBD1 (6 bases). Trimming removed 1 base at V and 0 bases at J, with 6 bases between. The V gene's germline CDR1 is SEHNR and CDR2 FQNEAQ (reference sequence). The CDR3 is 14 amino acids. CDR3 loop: CASSLDRVNTEAFF. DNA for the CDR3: TGTGCCAGCAGCTTAGACAGGGTGAACACTGAAGCTTTCTTT.

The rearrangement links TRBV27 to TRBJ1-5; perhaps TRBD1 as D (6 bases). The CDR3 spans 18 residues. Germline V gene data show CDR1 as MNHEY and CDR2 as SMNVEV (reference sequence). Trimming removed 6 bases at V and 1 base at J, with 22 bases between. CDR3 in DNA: TGTGCCAGCAGGCCTAGACAGGACGGAGTAATAAGCAATCAGCCCCAGCATTTT. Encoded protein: CASRPRQDGVISNQPQHF.

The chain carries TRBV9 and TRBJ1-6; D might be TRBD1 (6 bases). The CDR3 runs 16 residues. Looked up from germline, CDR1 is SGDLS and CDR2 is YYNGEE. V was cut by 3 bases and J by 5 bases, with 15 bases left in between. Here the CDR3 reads CASSAYLGQNNSPLHF. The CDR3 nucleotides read TGTGCCAGCAGCGCTTATTTAGGACAGAATAATTCACCCCTCCACTTT. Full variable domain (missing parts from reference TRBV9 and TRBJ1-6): DSGVTQTPKHLITATGQRVTLRCSPRSGDLSVYWYQQSLDQGLQFLIQYYNGEERAKGNILERFSAQQFPDLHSELNLSSLELGDSALYFCASSAYLGQNNSPLHFGNGTRLTVT.

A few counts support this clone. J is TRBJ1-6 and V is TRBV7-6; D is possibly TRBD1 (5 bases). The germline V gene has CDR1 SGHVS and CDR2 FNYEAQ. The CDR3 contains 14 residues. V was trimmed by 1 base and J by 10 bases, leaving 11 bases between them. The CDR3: CASSLGGQGSPLHF. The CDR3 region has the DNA TGTGCCAGCAGCTTAGGGGGCCAAGGATCACCCCTCCACTTT.

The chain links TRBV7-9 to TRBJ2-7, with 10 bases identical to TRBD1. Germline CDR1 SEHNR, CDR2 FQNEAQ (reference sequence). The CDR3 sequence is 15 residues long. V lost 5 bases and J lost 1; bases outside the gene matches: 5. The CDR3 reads CASSGGQGLSYEQYF. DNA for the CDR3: TGTGCCAGCAGCGGGGGACAGGGGCTATCCTACGAGCAGTACTTC. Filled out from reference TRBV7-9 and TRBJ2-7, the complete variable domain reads DTGVSQNPRHKITKRGQNVTFRCDPISEHNRLYWYRQTLGQGPEFLTYFQNEAQLEKSRLLSDRFSAERPKGSFSTLEIQRTEQGDSAMYLCASSGGQGLSYEQYFGPGTRLTVT.

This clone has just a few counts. Written as DNA, the CDR3 is TGCGCCAGCAGTGAGTCCGGGACAGGGCTCTACGAGCAGTACTTC. Its protein product is CASSESGTGLYEQYF. This chain connects TRBV10-2 to TRBJ2-7; 9 nucleotides match TRBD1. The V and J ends lost 0 bases and 3 bases, in that order; junction bases with no gene match: 3. Germline V CDR1 and CDR2: WSHSY, SAAADI. This CDR3 is 15 amino acids long.

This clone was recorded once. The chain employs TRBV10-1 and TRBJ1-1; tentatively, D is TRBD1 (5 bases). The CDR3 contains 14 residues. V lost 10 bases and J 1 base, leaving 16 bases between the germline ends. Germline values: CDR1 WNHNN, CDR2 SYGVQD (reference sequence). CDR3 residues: CATRIRGQNTEAFF. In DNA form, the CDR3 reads TGCGCCACCAGGATAAGGGGCCAGAACACTGAAGCTTTCTTT.

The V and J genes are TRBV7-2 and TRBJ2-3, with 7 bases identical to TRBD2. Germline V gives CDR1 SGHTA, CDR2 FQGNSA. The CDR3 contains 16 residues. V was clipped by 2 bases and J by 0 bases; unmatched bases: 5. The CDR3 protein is CASSLLGGGSTDTQYF. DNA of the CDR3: TGTGCCAGCAGCTTATTGGGCGGGGGTAGCACAGATACGCAGTATTTT.

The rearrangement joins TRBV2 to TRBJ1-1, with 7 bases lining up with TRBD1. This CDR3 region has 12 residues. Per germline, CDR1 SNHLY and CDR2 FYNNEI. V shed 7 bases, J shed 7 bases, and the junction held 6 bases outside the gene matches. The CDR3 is CASKQGGFEAFF. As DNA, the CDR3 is TGTGCCAGCAAGCAGGGGGGATTTGAAGCTTTCTTT.

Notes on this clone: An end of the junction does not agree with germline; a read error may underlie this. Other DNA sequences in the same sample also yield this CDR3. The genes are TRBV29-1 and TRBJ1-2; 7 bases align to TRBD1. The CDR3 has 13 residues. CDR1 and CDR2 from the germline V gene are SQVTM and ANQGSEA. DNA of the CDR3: TGCAGCGTGGGACAGTCGCCTAACTATGGCTATACCTTC. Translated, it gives CSVGQSPNYGYTF. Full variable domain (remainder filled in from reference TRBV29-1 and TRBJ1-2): SAVISQKPSRDICQRGTSLTIQCQVDSQVTMMFWYRQQPGQSLTLIATANQGSEATYESGFVIDKFPISRPNLTFSTLTVSNMSPEDSSIYLCSVGQSPNYGYTFGSGTRLTVV.